This is a list of T cell receptor beta chains from one sample in a study of blood T cells in healthy people across ages. TCRdb used MiXCR to reprocess the 5' RACE reads, holding one entry per CDR3 protein. The table has approximately 780,000 distinct CDR3 sequences, around 24% seen once. This same sample was also part of a study on T cells of mothers and their children.

The sequencing sample was made of blood. These receptors originate from a boy between 10 and 17 years old in good health. The conserved cysteine and the conserved F or W are not part of the CDR3 here. The order of the fields is V gene, D gene, J gene, CDR3 protein. A D gene is named only where the DNA matches it firmly.

v_call: TRBV14
d_call: TRBD2
j_call: NA
cdr3_aa: ASSQRAGSGSYEQY

v_call: TRBV20-1
d_call: TRBD1
j_call: TRBJ2-7
cdr3_aa: SAFGQGNSYEQY

v_call: TRBV10-3
d_call: NA
j_call: TRBJ2-6
cdr3_aa: AISESWGGQASSGANVLT

v_call: TRBV28
d_call: TRBD1
j_call: TRBJ2-1
cdr3_aa: ASTTPQGPDSYNEQF

v_call: TRBV20-1
d_call: TRBD2
j_call: NA
cdr3_aa: SARRGVSYNEQF

v_call: TRBV5-1
d_call: NA
j_call: TRBJ1-2
cdr3_aa: ASGRDANYGYT

v_call: TRBV6-5
d_call: NA
j_call: TRBJ2-4
cdr3_aa: ASSTERRAKNVQY

v_call: TRBV7-2
d_call: TRBD2
j_call: TRBJ2-1
cdr3_aa: ASSLSSSGRIEQF

v_call: TRBV2
d_call: NA
j_call: TRBJ1-6
cdr3_aa: ASSEASGSSYNSPLH

v_call: TRBV28
d_call: NA
j_call: NA
cdr3_aa: ASSLWAPGQETQY

v_call: TRBV6-4
d_call: TRBD1
j_call: TRBJ1-2
cdr3_aa: ASSELGTGYMNYGYT

v_call: TRBV12-3/TRBV12-4
d_call: TRBD1
j_call: TRBJ2-7
cdr3_aa: ASSFRGTGDLEQY

v_call: TRBV20-1
d_call: TRBD1
j_call: TRBJ1-3
cdr3_aa: SARDLVRQGDYPSGNTIY

v_call: TRBV12-3/TRBV12-4
d_call: NA
j_call: TRBJ1-3
cdr3_aa: ASSRTAGNTIY

v_call: TRBV6-5
d_call: NA
j_call: TRBJ2-3
cdr3_aa: ASSRSGAGDTQY

v_call: TRBV10-3
d_call: NA
j_call: TRBJ2-2
cdr3_aa: AIAFGSANTGELF

v_call: TRBV29-1
d_call: NA
j_call: TRBJ2-1
cdr3_aa: SVQGAGNEQF

v_call: TRBV12-3/TRBV12-4
d_call: TRBD1
j_call: TRBJ2-7
cdr3_aa: ASSLPGTGPYEQY

v_call: TRBV3-1
d_call: TRBD2
j_call: TRBJ2-2
cdr3_aa: ASSRLTSGGELF

v_call: TRBV30
d_call: NA
j_call: TRBJ2-1
cdr3_aa: AWTGPYYNEQF

v_call: TRBV12-3/TRBV12-4
d_call: NA
j_call: TRBJ2-7
cdr3_aa: ASRAGREQY

v_call: TRBV5-6
d_call: NA
j_call: TRBJ2-2
cdr3_aa: ASSSWTGELF

v_call: TRBV27
d_call: TRBD1
j_call: TRBJ1-3
cdr3_aa: ASSLLGQGLSGNTIY

v_call: TRBV7-3
d_call: NA
j_call: TRBJ2-3
cdr3_aa: ASSLVRADTQY

v_call: TRBV6-5
d_call: NA
j_call: TRBJ2-1
cdr3_aa: ASSYASPLGEQF

v_call: TRBV20-1
d_call: NA
j_call: TRBJ2-5
cdr3_aa: SARGVGLGETQY

v_call: TRBV10-3
d_call: NA
j_call: TRBJ2-5
cdr3_aa: AIRTKGQETQY

v_call: TRBV11-1
d_call: NA
j_call: TRBJ2-7
cdr3_aa: ASSFGGLPSYEQY

v_call: TRBV29-1
d_call: NA
j_call: TRBJ2-6
cdr3_aa: SVEGGDISRQGANVLT

v_call: TRBV5-1
d_call: TRBD1
j_call: TRBJ2-7
cdr3_aa: ASSLPPGQVSYEQY

v_call: TRBV28
d_call: TRBD1
j_call: TRBJ2-7
cdr3_aa: ASSPWGTADTYEQY

v_call: TRBV5-1
d_call: NA
j_call: NA
cdr3_aa: ASARHGGSYEQY

v_call: TRBV7-2
d_call: TRBD1
j_call: TRBJ2-7
cdr3_aa: ASSSTTQGAYEQY

v_call: TRBV6-2/TRBV6-3
d_call: TRBD2
j_call: TRBJ2-5
cdr3_aa: ASSYSLAGVETQY

v_call: TRBV3-1
d_call: NA
j_call: TRBJ1-1
cdr3_aa: ASNLRASHTEAF

v_call: TRBV10-1
d_call: NA
j_call: TRBJ1-2
cdr3_aa: ASSPGLLYGYT

v_call: TRBV12-5
d_call: NA
j_call: TRBJ2-5
cdr3_aa: ASGPDTQETQY

v_call: TRBV4-1
d_call: NA
j_call: NA
cdr3_aa: ASMTKGGDEQF

v_call: TRBV5-1
d_call: TRBD2
j_call: TRBJ2-1
cdr3_aa: ASTLGGTEQF

v_call: TRBV12-3/TRBV12-4
d_call: TRBD2
j_call: TRBJ2-3
cdr3_aa: ASTLTSGGSDTQY

v_call: TRBV4-1
d_call: NA
j_call: TRBJ2-4
cdr3_aa: ASSQDRGRDIQY

v_call: TRBV27
d_call: TRBD1
j_call: TRBJ1-2
cdr3_aa: ASSSRDSNYGYT

v_call: TRBV5-1
d_call: NA
j_call: TRBJ2-5
cdr3_aa: ASSLVVEETQY

v_call: TRBV6-1
d_call: NA
j_call: TRBJ2-1
cdr3_aa: ASSETGTNTRGGRDEQF

v_call: TRBV20-1
d_call: TRBD2
j_call: TRBJ2-4
cdr3_aa: SAAGTIDREAKNIQY

v_call: TRBV25-1
d_call: NA
j_call: TRBJ2-7
cdr3_aa: ASSGAWPMTYEQY

v_call: TRBV7-2
d_call: TRBD2
j_call: TRBJ2-1
cdr3_aa: ASSLSATSRINEQF

v_call: TRBV15
d_call: NA
j_call: TRBJ2-4
cdr3_aa: ATSRDDLAYAAKNIQY

v_call: TRBV7-3
d_call: NA
j_call: TRBJ2-2
cdr3_aa: ASSPGGALNTGELF

v_call: TRBV12-3/TRBV12-4
d_call: TRBD2
j_call: NA
cdr3_aa: ASRGSGGETQY

v_call: TRBV6-2/TRBV6-3
d_call: NA
j_call: TRBJ2-2
cdr3_aa: ASSPPPAGELF

v_call: TRBV6-6
d_call: TRBD1
j_call: TRBJ1-4
cdr3_aa: ASSYAGGGEKLF

v_call: TRBV4-1
d_call: TRBD1
j_call: TRBJ2-7
cdr3_aa: ASSQELWDRGFREQY

v_call: TRBV9
d_call: TRBD2
j_call: TRBJ2-1
cdr3_aa: ASSVTSGGASEQF

v_call: TRBV28
d_call: NA
j_call: TRBJ2-1
cdr3_aa: ASTPPGRYNEQF